Sequencing of this T cell receptor (beta chain) was carried out in a study of spatial heterogeneity in lung cancer (dated by TCRdb to 2018 to 2020). For the wider study: More beta-chain than alpha-chain transcripts were consistently detected, likely reflecting higher beta-chain transcript abundance. A strong correlation was found between TCR transcript counts in tumor regions and a T cell transcriptional module score from matched bulk RNA-seq. Nonsynonymous mutation counts, determined by whole-exome sequencing of tumor tissue, were related to features of the TCR repertoire. In the raw uncorrected reads, each unique combination of TCR and UMI appeared more than ten times on average. At surgery, fewer than 250 tumor regions, around 67 matched nontumor lung samples and a few dozen PBMC samples were TCR-sequenced for both alpha and beta chains. In non-small cell lung cancer, the study made a quantitative comparison of TCR alpha and beta repertoires among multiple tumor regions, matched nontumor lung and blood.

The CDR3 sequence holds 15 residues, the cysteine and phenylalanine included. The kept DNA is CDR3 alone, 45 bases in frame from the first base. From the germline V gene, CDR1 is MDHEN and CDR2 is SYDVKM. From V the trimming removes 6 bases and from J it removes 3 bases, while the gene matches leave 10 bases of the junction unaccounted for. Results and caveats for the whole study, not just this receptor: The tumor nonsynonymous mutation count correlated with the number of expanded intratumoral alpha and beta TCRs. Estimated TCR-seq coverage of tumor T cells was only roughly 7% for alpha chains and roughly 12% for beta chains. Confirming at a functional level the hypothesis that regional TCRs recognize regional mutations was considered to require additional single-cell paired TCR alpha and beta sequencing. The count of ubiquitous expanded TCRs correlated with the count of ubiquitous nonsynonymous mutations, and the count of regional expanded TCRs correlated with the count of regional nonsynonymous mutations.

Library generation was performed with 5' RACE. The listed sequencing device is NextSeq 500. In the TCR library protocol, a unique molecular identifier was attached to each TCR cDNA molecule so that PCR and sequencing errors could be corrected. As for the authors' bioinformatics: TCR identification, UMI-based error correction and CDR3 extraction were performed with Decombinator tools. Expanded TCRs were defined as those above a frequency of 2 per 1,000, corresponding to the top 1% of the tumor frequency distribution. Expanded tumor TCRs statistically deemed absent (corrected P<0.05) from at least one tumor region were classed as regional, and all other expanded tumor TCRs were classed as ubiquitous. Renyi diversity was computed with the R vegan package after each repertoire had been subsampled 100 times to 5,000 TCRs. To build CDR3 similarity networks, amino acid triplet string-kernel similarity was used, and CDR3s were connected when their pairwise similarity was above 0.82. TCRdb itself trimmed the public reads at Q25 with fastp, ran MiXCR and retained productive beta chains. Every distinct CDR3 protein forms one entry, paired with its most common genes and DNA. None of the V and J calls come from the authors' own analysis; TCRdb made them. This sample has roughly 10,000 distinct CDR3 sequences in its table, and approximately 12% of those were observed once. The ten top clones hold roughly a tenth of the sample.

This clonotype showed up many times. Its antigen target is currently unknown. One base away there is no much larger clone; base qualities are not given. This sample's time point label indicates: sample taken at primary tumor resection. The donors were some 70 patients from the lung TRACERx cohort who had early-stage, untreated non-small cell lung cancer. Without any cell sorting, TCR sequencing was performed on whole RNA extracted either from tumor and nontumor lung tissue or from cryopreserved PBMC samples. Only patients with enough RNA available from two or more tumor regions were chosen for TCR sequencing. Before selection, tumor and adjacent nontumor lung specimens were reviewed by a lung pathologist.

The sample here was lung tumor tissue, taken at surgery. This TCR was sampled from a male donor with early-stage non-small cell lung cancer. The rearranged segments are TRBV28 and TRBJ2-7, with 8 middle bases fitting TRBD2. The DNA sequence reads TGTGCCAGCAGCCTCCGGGTCGGGGGGGACTACGAGCAGTACTTC. Protein translation: CASSLRVGGDYEQYF.